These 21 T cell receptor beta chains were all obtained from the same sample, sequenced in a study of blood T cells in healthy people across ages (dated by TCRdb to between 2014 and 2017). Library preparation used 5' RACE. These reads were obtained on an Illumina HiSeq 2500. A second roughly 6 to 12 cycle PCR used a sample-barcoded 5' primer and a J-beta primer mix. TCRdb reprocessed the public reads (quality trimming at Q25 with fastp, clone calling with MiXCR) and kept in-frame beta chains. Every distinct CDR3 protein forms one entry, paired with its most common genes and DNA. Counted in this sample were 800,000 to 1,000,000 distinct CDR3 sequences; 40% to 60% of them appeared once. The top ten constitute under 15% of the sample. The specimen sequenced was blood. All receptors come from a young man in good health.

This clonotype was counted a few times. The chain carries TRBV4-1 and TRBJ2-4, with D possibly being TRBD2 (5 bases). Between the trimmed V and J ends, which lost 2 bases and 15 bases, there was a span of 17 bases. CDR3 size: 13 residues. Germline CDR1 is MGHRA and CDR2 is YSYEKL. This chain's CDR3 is CASSQPGTSFWYF. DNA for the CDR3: TGCGCCAGCAGCCAACCTGGCACTAGTTTTTGGTACTTC.

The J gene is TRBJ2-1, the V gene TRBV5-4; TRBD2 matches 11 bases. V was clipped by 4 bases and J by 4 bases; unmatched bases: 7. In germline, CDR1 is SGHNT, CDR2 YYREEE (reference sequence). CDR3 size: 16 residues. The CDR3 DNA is TGTGCCAGCAGCGACCCCTCTAGCGGGGGGTACAATGAGCAGTTCTTC. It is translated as CASSDPSSGGYNEQFF.

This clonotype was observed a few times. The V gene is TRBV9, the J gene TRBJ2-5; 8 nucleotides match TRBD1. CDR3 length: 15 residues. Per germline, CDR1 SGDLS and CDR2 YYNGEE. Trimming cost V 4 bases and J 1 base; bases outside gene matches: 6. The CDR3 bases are TGTGCCAGCAGCACCCCCGGGACAGGCCAAGAGACCCAGTACTTC. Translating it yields CASSTPGTGQETQYF.

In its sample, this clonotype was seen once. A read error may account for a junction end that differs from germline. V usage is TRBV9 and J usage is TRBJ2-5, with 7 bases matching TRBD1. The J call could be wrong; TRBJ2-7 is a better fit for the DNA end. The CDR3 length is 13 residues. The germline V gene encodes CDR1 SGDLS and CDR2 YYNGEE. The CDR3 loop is CAGSVKTGNEQYF. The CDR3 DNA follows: TGTGCCGGCAGCGTTAAGACAGGGAACGAGCAGTACTTC.

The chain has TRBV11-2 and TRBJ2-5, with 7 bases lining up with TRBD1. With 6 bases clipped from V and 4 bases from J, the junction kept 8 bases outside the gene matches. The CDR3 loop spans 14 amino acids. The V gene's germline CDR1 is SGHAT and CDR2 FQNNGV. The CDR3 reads CASSYTGDGETQYF. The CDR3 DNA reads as TGTGCCAGCAGTTATACAGGGGATGGAGAGACCCAGTACTTC. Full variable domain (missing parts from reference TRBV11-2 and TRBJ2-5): EAGVAQSPRYKIIEKRQSVAFWCNPISGHATLYWYQQILGQGPKLLIQFQNNGVVDDSQLPKDRFSAERLKGVDSTLKIQPAKLEDSAVYLCASSYTGDGETQYFGPGTRLLVL.

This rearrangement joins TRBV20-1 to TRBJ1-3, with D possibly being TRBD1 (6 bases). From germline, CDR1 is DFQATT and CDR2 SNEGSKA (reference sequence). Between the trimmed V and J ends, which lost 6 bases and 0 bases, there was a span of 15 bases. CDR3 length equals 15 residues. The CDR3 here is CSASGAQGSGNTIYF. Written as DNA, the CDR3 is TGCAGTGCAAGTGGGGCACAGGGCTCTGGAAACACCATATATTTT.

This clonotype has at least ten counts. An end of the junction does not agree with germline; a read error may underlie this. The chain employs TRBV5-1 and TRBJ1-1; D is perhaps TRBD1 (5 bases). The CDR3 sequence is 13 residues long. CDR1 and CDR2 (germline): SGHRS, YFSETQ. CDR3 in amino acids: CASSLQENTEAFF. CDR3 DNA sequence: TGTGCCAGCAGTTTACAGGAGAACACTGAAGCTTTCTTT.

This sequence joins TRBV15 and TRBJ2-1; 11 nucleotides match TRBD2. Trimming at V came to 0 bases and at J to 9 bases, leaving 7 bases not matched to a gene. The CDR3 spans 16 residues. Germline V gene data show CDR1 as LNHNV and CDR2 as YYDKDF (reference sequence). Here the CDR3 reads CATSRDRSGGASEQFF. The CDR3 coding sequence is TGTGCCACCAGCAGAGATCGTAGCGGGGGGGCGAGTGAGCAGTTCTTC. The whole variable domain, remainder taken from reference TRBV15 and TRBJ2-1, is DAMVIQNPRYQVTQFGKPVTLSCSQTLNHNVMYWYQQKSSQAPKLLFHYYDKDFNNEADTPDNFQSRRPNTSFCFLDIRSPGLGDTAMYLCATSRDRSGGASEQFFGPGTRLTVL.

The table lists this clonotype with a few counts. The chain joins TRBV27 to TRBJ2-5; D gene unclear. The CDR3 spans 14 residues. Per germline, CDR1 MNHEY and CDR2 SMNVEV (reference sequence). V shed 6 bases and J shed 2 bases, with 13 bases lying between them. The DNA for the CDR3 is TGTGCCAGCAGCTCGGGTGGCAGACAAGAGACCCAGTACTTC. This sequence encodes CASSSGGRQETQYF.

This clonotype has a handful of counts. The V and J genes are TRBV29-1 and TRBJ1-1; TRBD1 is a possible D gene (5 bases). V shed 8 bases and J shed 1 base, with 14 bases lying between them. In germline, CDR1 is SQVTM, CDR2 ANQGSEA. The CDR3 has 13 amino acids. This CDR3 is CSPTRGGNTEAFF. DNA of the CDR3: TGCAGCCCCACAAGGGGTGGGAACACTGAAGCTTTCTTT.

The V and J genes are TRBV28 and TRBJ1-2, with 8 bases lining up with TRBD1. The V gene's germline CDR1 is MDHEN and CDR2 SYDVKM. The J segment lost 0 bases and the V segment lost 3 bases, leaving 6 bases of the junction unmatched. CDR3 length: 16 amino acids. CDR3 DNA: TGTGCCAGCAGTTTGAATGTCAGGGGGCCTAACTATGGCTACACCTTC. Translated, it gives CASSLNVRGPNYGYTF.

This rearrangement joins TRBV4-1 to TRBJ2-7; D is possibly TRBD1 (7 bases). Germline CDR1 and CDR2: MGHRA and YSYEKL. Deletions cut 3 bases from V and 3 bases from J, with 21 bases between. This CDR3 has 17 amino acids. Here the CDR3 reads CASSQEYRARGDYEQYF. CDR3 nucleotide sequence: TGCGCCAGCAGCCAGGAATATAGGGCCAGGGGGGACTACGAGCAGTACTTC.

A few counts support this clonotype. The CDR3 nucleotides read TGTGCCAGCTCCCCCGAGGCGTACTATGAGCAGTTCTTC. Its protein product is CASSPEAYYEQFF. The chain joins TRBV2 to TRBJ2-1; D unresolved. CDR3 size: 13 residues. The germline V and J ends were trimmed by 8 bases and 8 bases, with 16 bases remaining between them. CDR1 SNHLY and CDR2 FYNNEI come from the germline V gene.

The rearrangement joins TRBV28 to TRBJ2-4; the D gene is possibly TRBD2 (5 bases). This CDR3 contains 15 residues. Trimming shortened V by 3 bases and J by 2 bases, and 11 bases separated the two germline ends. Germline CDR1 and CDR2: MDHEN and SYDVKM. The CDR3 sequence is CASSFGVWTKNIQYF. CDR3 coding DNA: TGTGCCAGCAGTTTCGGGGTGTGGACCAAAAACATTCAGTACTTC.

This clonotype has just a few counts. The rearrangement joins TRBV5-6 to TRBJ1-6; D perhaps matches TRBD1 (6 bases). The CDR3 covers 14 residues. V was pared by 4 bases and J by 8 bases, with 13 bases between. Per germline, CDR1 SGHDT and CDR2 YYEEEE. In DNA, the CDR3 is TGTGCCAGCAGCCCTCGGGACACATATTCACCCCTCCACTTT. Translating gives CASSPRDTYSPLHF.

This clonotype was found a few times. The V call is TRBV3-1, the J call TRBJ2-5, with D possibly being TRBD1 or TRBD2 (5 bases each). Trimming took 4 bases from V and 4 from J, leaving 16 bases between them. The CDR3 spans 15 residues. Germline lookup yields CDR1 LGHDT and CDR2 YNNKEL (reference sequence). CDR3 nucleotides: TGTGCCAGCAGCCCCCGGGACGGCCTAGGAGAGACCCAGTACTTC. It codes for CASSPRDGLGETQYF.

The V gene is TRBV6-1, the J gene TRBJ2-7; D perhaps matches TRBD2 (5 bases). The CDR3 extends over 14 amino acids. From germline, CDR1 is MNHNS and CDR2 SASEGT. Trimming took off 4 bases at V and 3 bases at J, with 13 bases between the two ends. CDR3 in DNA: TGTGCCAGCAGTGTTCTAGCCGTAGACTACGAGCAGTACTTC. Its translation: CASSVLAVDYEQYF.

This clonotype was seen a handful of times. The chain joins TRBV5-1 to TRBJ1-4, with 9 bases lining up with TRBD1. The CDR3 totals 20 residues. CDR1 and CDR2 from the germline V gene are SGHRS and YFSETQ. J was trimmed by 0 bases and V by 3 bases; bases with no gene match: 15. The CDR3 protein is CASSSYGQGTRRATNEKLFF. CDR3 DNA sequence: TGCGCCAGCAGCTCCTACGGACAGGGGACACGGCGGGCAACTAATGAAAAACTGTTTTTT.

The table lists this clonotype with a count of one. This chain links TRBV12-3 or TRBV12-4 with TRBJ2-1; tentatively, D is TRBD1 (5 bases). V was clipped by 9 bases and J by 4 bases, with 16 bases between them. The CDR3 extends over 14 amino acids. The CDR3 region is CARSPRTLYNEQFF. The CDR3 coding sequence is TGTGCCAGAAGTCCTCGGACATTGTACAATGAGCAGTTCTTC.

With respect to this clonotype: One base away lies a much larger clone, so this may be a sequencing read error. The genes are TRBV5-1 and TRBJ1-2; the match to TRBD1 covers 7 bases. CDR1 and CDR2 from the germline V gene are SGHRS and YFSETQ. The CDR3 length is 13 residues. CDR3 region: CVSSAGQNYGYTF. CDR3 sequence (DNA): TGCGTCAGCAGCGCGGGACAGAACTATGGCTACACCTTC.

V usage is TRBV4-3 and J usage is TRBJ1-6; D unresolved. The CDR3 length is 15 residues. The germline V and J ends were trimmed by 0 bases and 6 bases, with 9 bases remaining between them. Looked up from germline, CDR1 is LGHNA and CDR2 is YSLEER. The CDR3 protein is CASSQDGVSNSPLHF. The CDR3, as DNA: TGCGCCAGCAGCCAAGACGGCGTCTCTAATTCACCCCTCCACTTT.